The 30 T cell receptor beta chains below come from one sample, sequenced in a study of CD8 T cells in Susac syndrome (dated by TCRdb to the late 2010s). To prepare the library, the immunoSEQ multiplex PCR assay was applied. RNA was extracted using the RNeasy kit, and about 0.5 to 1 microgram was reverse transcribed with random hexamers. TCRdb reprocessing: public reads trimmed at Q25 with fastp, clones called with MiXCR, in-frame beta chains kept. Identical CDR3 proteins give one entry, which carries the most common genes and DNA. The sample includes more than 200,000 distinct CDR3 sequences, with approximately 94% observed a single time. Roughly 0.14% of the sample is in the top ten clones. Sequences were obtained from CD4+ T cells from PBMCs. These TCRs come from a human donor with Susac syndrome.

The chain is built from TRBV10-2 and TRBJ2-5; 10 bases agree with TRBD1. With V trimmed by 8 bases and J by 7 bases, 1 base remained unmatched. The CDR3 runs to 11 residues. The V gene's germline CDR1 is WSHSY and CDR2 SAAADI. The CDR3 DNA reads as TGCGCCAGCTGGGACAGGGGGACCCAGTACTTC. This translates into CASWDRGTQYF.

This chain joins TRBV6-5 and TRBJ2-3, with TRBD1 identical over 8 bases. Germline values: CDR1 MNHEY, CDR2 SVGAGI. The CDR3 has 15 residues. The V and J ends lost 5 bases and 2 bases, in that order; junction bases with no gene match: 6. The CDR3 DNA is TGTGCCAGCAGTACCGGACAGGGATTCACAGATACGCAGTATTTT. Amino acid sequence: CASSTGQGFTDTQYF.

V is TRBV20-1 and J is TRBJ1-4; a possible D gene is TRBD1 (6 bases). Germline-derived CDR1 and CDR2 are DFQATT and SNEGSKA (reference sequence). Trimming left V 1 base short and J 8 bases short, with 17 bases between. This CDR3 spans 15 amino acids. Here the CDR3 reads CSARASGGLNEKLFF. The CDR3 DNA reads TGCAGTGCTAGAGCTTCGGGGGGCCTAAACGAAAAACTGTTTTTT.

J is TRBJ1-6 and V is TRBV30; a possible D gene is TRBD1 (5 bases). With 2 bases removed from V and 8 bases from J, the gap between germline ends came to 13 bases. Looked up from germline, CDR1 is GTSNPN and CDR2 is SVGIG (reference sequence). This CDR3 region has 14 residues. CDR3 region: CAWSKDLGDSPLHF. CDR3 sequence (DNA): TGTGCCTGGAGTAAGGACCTAGGGGATTCACCCCTCCACTTT.

The chain joins TRBV7-8 to TRBJ1-2, with D maybe TRBD1 (6 bases). Per the germline V gene, CDR1 is SGHVS and CDR2 is FQNEAQ. The CDR3 has 17 residues. Trimming took off 1 base at V and 4 bases at J, with 19 bases between the two ends. The CDR3 DNA reads as TGTGCCAGCAGCTTAGAAGGCGCCAGGGGTTTGATCTATGGCTACACCTTC. It specifies CASSLEGARGLIYGYTF.

The chain is built from TRBV18 and TRBJ1-2; TRBD1 agrees at 7 bases. This CDR3 has 14 amino acids. V dropped 4 bases and J dropped 5; count of bases not matched to a gene: 7. Germline V gene sequence: CDR1 KGHSH, CDR2 LQKENI. The CDR3 nucleotides are TGTGCCAGCTCACAGACAGGGAAGGTATATGGCTACACCTTC. This gives the protein CASSQTGKVYGYTF. The whole variable domain, filled in from reference TRBV18 and TRBJ1-2, reads NAGVMQNPRHLVRRRGQEARLRCSPMKGHSHVYWYRQLPEEGLKFMVYLQKENIIDESGMPKERFSAEFPKEGPSILRIQQVVRGDSAAYFCASSQTGKVYGYTFGSGTRLTVV.

V gene TRBV5-1 combines with J gene TRBJ2-2, with TRBD1 identical over 9 bases. The CDR3 length is 16 residues. Trimming at V came to 4 bases and at J to 6 bases, leaving 10 bases not matched to a gene. Germline CDR1 is SGHRS and CDR2 is YFSETQ. The CDR3 protein is CASSPRTGEDPGELFF. As DNA, the CDR3 is TGCGCCAGCAGCCCGAGGACAGGGGAGGACCCCGGGGAGCTGTTTTTT.

J is TRBJ2-1 and V is TRBV5-1, with D possibly being TRBD1 (6 bases). Germline V gene lookup returns CDR1 SGHRS and CDR2 YFSETQ. Trimming took off 4 bases at V and 9 bases at J, with 17 bases between the two ends. This CDR3 spans 14 amino acids. Here the CDR3 DNA reads TGCGCCAGCAGCAACTTACAGGGACGGAGTGAGCAGTTCTTC. Protein: CASSNLQGRSEQFF.

The chain joins TRBV9 to TRBJ2-3, with D perhaps matching TRBD1 or TRBD2 (5 bases each). Looked up from germline, CDR1 is SGDLS and CDR2 is YYNGEE. The CDR3 contains 14 residues. Trimming removed 4 bases from V and 4 bases from J, with 13 bases in between. Written as DNA, the CDR3 is TGTGCCAGCAGCCCGAACCGGGACCCAGATACGCAGTATTTT. It yields the protein CASSPNRDPDTQYF.

The chain carries TRBV9 and TRBJ2-5, with TRBD2 as a possible D gene (5 bases). Germline assignment: CDR1 SGDLS and CDR2 YYNGEE. Trimming removed 0 bases from V and 5 bases from J, with 11 bases in between. The CDR3 totals 14 residues. CDR3 loop: CASSVGVQRETQYF. The CDR3 nucleotides read TGTGCCAGCAGCGTAGGAGTGCAGCGGGAGACCCAGTACTTC.

This clonotype has a single count. This chain links TRBV20-1 with TRBJ1-2, with 7 bases aligning to TRBD1. J gave up 8 bases and V 5 bases, and 8 bases lay outside the gene matches. Germline V lookup: CDR1 DFQATT, CDR2 SNEGSKA (reference sequence). The CDR3 is 12 residues long. The CDR3 nucleotides read TGCAGTGCTTCGACAGGGACTCAGGGCTACACCTTC. Protein sequence: CSASTGTQGYTF.

This chain links TRBV12-3 or TRBV12-4 with TRBJ2-1, with D unresolved. The V end was cut by 5 bases, the J end by 9 bases, with 11 bases between. The CDR3 is made up of 12 amino acids. The CDR3 DNA follows: TGTGCCAGCAGTCTACCCGGTGGTGAGCAGTTCTTC. This encodes CASSLPGGEQFF.

The J gene is TRBJ2-6, the V gene TRBV5-1; weak D call: TRBD1 (6 bases). The CDR3 loop spans 15 amino acids. Trimming cost V 4 bases and J 4 bases, with 12 bases left between them. Germline CDR1 SGHRS, CDR2 YFSETQ. The CDR3 loop reads CASSATGSGANVLTF. CDR3 nucleotide sequence: TGCGCCAGCAGCGCAACAGGGTCAGGGGCCAACGTCCTGACTTTC.

The chain has TRBV7-2 and TRBJ2-1; 7 nucleotides align to TRBD1. CDR1 is SGHTA, CDR2 FQGNSA, per germline. Losses at the gene ends were 1 base for V and 9 bases for J; bases not matched to a gene: 6. The CDR3 is 14 amino acids. CDR3 residues: CASSLGDRAGEQFF. The DNA for the CDR3 is TGTGCCAGCAGCTTAGGAGACAGGGCGGGTGAGCAGTTCTTC.

The V gene is TRBV5-1, the J gene TRBJ1-1; D gene uncertain. CDR1 and CDR2 (germline): SGHRS, YFSETQ. The V end lost 0 bases, the J end lost 1 base, and 10 bases lay between the germline ends. CDR3 size: 15 residues. CDR3 DNA sequence: TGCGCCAGCAGCTTGGAAGGGCCCACGAACACTGAAGCTTTCTTT. This translates into CASSLEGPTNTEAFF. Complete variable domain (other parts from reference TRBV5-1 and TRBJ1-1): KAGVTQTPRYLIKTRGQQVTLSCSPISGHRSVSWYQQTPGQGLQFLFEYFSETQRNKGNFPGRFSGRQFSNSRSEMNVSTLELGDSALYLCASSLEGPTNTEAFFGQGTRLTVV.

This clonotype appeared once. The V gene is TRBV2, the J gene TRBJ1-1; D is possibly TRBD1 (6 bases). This CDR3 has 14 residues. Germline values: CDR1 SNHLY, CDR2 FYNNEI. Between the trimmed V and J ends, which lost 8 bases and 4 bases, there was a span of 17 bases. The CDR3: CASRPGAGVTEAFF. CDR3 nucleotides: TGTGCCAGCCGCCCGGGGGCCGGGGTCACTGAAGCTTTCTTT.

The chain uses TRBV25-1 and TRBJ2-7, with 7 bases matching TRBD1. Germline V gives CDR1 MGHDK, CDR2 SYGVNS. The CDR3 covers 13 residues. V dropped 6 bases and J dropped 3; count of bases not matched to a gene: 5. The CDR3 region has the DNA TGTGCCAGCAGGACAGGGCTGGACTACGAGCAGTACTTC. Encoded protein: CASRTGLDYEQYF.

This clonotype was counted only a few times. The rearrangement joins TRBV7-9 to TRBJ2-5, with D possibly called TRBD1 or TRBD2 (5 bases each). There are 15 residues in the CDR3. With 1 base removed from V and 1 base from J, the gap between germline ends came to 10 bases. Germline V lookup: CDR1 SEHNR, CDR2 FQNEAQ (reference sequence). CDR3 residues: CASSLVGPPQETQYF. The CDR3 DNA is TGTGCCAGCAGCTTAGTGGGACCCCCCCAAGAGACCCAGTACTTC.

This clonotype was counted a single time. This CDR3 reads CASLYGSTGELFF. The CDR3 region has the DNA TGTGCCAGCCTGTACGGGTCCACCGGGGAGCTGTTTTTT. The chain carries TRBV2 and TRBJ2-2; D is unclear. The CDR3 runs 13 residues. The germline gives CDR1 SNHLY, CDR2 FYNNEI. The germline V and J ends were trimmed by 8 bases and 4 bases, with 11 bases remaining between them. Looking up the rest from reference TRBV2 and TRBJ2-2 gives the full variable domain: EPEVTQTPSHQVTQMGQEVILRCVPISNHLYFYWYRQILGQKVEFLVSFYNNEISEKSEIFDDQFSVERPDGSNFTLKIRSTKLEDSAMYFCASLYGSTGELFFGEGSRLTVL.

This chain connects TRBV20-1 to TRBJ1-6; 7 bases agree with TRBD1. V dropped 4 bases and J dropped 7; count of bases not matched to a gene: 19. This CDR3 spans 18 amino acids. The germline V gene encodes CDR1 DFQATT and CDR2 SNEGSKA (reference sequence). The CDR3: CSATNVKQGSIGNSPLHF. CDR3 coding DNA: TGCAGTGCTACCAATGTAAAACAGGGGTCAATTGGGAATTCACCCCTCCACTTT.

The V gene is TRBV20-1, the J gene TRBJ1-5, with TRBD1 matching over 8 bases. After removal of 6 bases from V and 6 bases from J, the junction contained 4 bases not matched to a gene. Germline CDR1 is DFQATT and CDR2 is SNEGSKA (reference sequence). This CDR3 is built from 12 residues. The CDR3 nucleotides read TGCAGTGCGAAGACAGGGGCTCAGCCCCAGCATTTT. Translating gives CSAKTGAQPQHF.

The chain has TRBV6-6 and TRBJ2-1; the D gene is possibly TRBD1 (5 bases). This CDR3 has 16 amino acids. The germline gives CDR1 MNHNY, CDR2 SVGAGI (reference sequence). V was pared by 5 bases and J by 0 bases, with 14 bases between. CDR3 DNA: TGTGCCAGCAGTCCCAGGGCACTTAACTCCTACAATGAGCAGTTCTTC. It codes for CASSPRALNSYNEQFF.

The chain combines TRBV12-3 or TRBV12-4 with TRBJ1-2, with D perhaps TRBD1 (6 bases). V was trimmed by 4 bases and J by 5 bases, leaving 11 bases between them. This CDR3 comprises 13 residues. The CDR3 nucleotides are TGTGCCAGCAGTTCCGGACAGCCGTATGGCTACACCTTC. It translates to CASSSGQPYGYTF.

The V call is TRBV2, the J call TRBJ2-4, with TRBD2 matching over 7 bases. This CDR3 comprises 13 residues. The germline CDR1 and CDR2 sequences are SNHLY and FYNNEI. The V gene end was trimmed by 8 bases and the J gene end by 6 bases; junction bases not matched to a gene: 7. As DNA, the CDR3 is TGTGCCAGCGAGGGGAGGGAATCAAACATTCAGTACTTC. Amino acid sequence: CASEGRESNIQYF.

J is TRBJ1-1 and V is TRBV7-3; no definite D call. Trimming removed 2 bases from V and 7 bases from J, with 11 bases in between. Per germline, CDR1 SGHTA and CDR2 FQGTGA. There are 13 residues in the CDR3. The CDR3 DNA reads TGTGCCAGCAGCTTATTCGGTTCGGGTGAAGCTTTCTTT. It yields the protein CASSLFGSGEAFF.

V gene TRBV14 combines with J gene TRBJ1-6, with unresolved D. The V and J ends lost 5 bases and 4 bases respectively, with 15 bases between them. Germline V gene lookup returns CDR1 SGHDN and CDR2 FVKESK. There are 16 residues in the CDR3. The CDR3 spells CASSERRVSYNSPLHF. CDR3 bases: TGTGCCAGCAGCGAAAGGCGGGTATCATATAATTCACCCCTCCACTTT.

The chain links TRBV15 to TRBJ2-7; no firm D call. Germline V lookup: CDR1 LNHNV, CDR2 YYDKDF (reference sequence). The V end lost 4 bases, the J end lost 5 bases, and 9 bases lay between the germline ends. The CDR3 covers 12 residues. The DNA for the CDR3 is TGTGCCACCAGCATCGGGTATAACGAGCAGTACTTC. Protein: CATSIGYNEQYF.

In its sample, this clonotype was seen once. The chain combines TRBV6-2 or TRBV6-3 with TRBJ2-1; 13 nucleotides align to TRBD2. In germline, CDR1 is MNHEY, CDR2 SVGEGT. This CDR3 comprises 16 residues. V was pared by 6 bases and J by 6 bases, with 8 bases of the junction left unmatched. The CDR3 protein is CASSRTSGGLANEQFF. The CDR3 DNA follows: TGTGCCAGCAGCCGGACTAGCGGGGGCCTTGCCAATGAGCAGTTCTTC.

This clonotype appeared a single time. J is TRBJ1-2 and V is TRBV15, with 8 nucleotides matching TRBD1. CDR1 is LNHNV and CDR2 is YYDKDF in the germline V gene (reference sequence). The CDR3 is made up of 14 amino acids. Trimming cost V 6 bases and J 8 bases; bases outside gene matches: 11. The CDR3 DNA follows: TGTGCCACCAGGATAGACGGGACAGGAAACGGCTACACCTTC. Translation gives CATRIDGTGNGYTF.

The rearrangement uses TRBV9 and TRBJ2-1, with no clear D. The CDR3 has 11 residues. V was cut by 4 bases and J by 10 bases, with 9 bases left in between. Per germline, CDR1 SGDLS and CDR2 YYNGEE. CDR3: CASSFGVEQFF. The CDR3 nucleotides read TGTGCCAGCAGCTTTGGGGTAGAGCAGTTCTTC.